A single sample gave rise to the 28 T cell receptor beta chains below, sequenced in a study of cytomegalovirus exposure and HLA in healthy donors. Both 60 Vbeta primers and 13 Jbeta primers went into the PCR. Only in-frame clones appear in the TCRdb table, and some are missing; sequencing was by immunoSEQ multiplex PCR. This sample has 100,000 to 120,000 clones, with 70% to 80% found just once. Sequencing was performed on PBMCs. Receptors originate from a young man in good health and CMV-seronegative.

CDR3 sequence: CASSRGIAHEMDEQFF. The CDR3 bases are TGTGCCAGCAGTAGGGGTATAGCTCATGAGATGGATGAGCAGTTCTTC. V is TRBV2 and J is TRBJ2-1; possible D gene TRBD1, 5 bases. The V and J ends lost 5 bases and 8 bases respectively, with 22 bases between them. The CDR3 contains 16 residues. The V gene's germline CDR1 is SNHLY and CDR2 FYNNEI.

V and J are TRBV5-1 and TRBJ2-1, with TRBD2 matching over 9 bases. The CDR3 has 16 amino acids. The germline gives CDR1 SGHRS, CDR2 YFSETQ. V was pared by 4 bases and J by 5 bases, with 10 bases of the junction left unmatched. The CDR3 sequence is CASSPRGGLADNEQFF. The CDR3 coding sequence is TGCGCCAGCAGCCCTAGGGGGGGACTAGCCGACAATGAGCAGTTCTTC.

The gene calls are TRBV7-2 and TRBJ2-1; 8 positions agree with TRBD2. CDR3 length: 15 residues. Germline V lookup: CDR1 SGHTA, CDR2 FQGNSA. Unmatched junction bases numbered 4, after V lost 4 bases and J lost 2 bases. CDR3 sequence reads: CASSSGTSAYNEQFF. For the CDR3, the DNA is TGTGCCAGCAGCTCCGGGACTAGTGCCTACAATGAGCAGTTCTTC. Variable domain in full (rest from reference TRBV7-2 and TRBJ2-1): GAGVSQSPSNKVTEKGKDVELRCDPISGHTALYWYRQSLGQGLEFLIYFQGNSAPDKSGLPSDRFSAERTGGSVSTLTIQRTQQEDSAVYLCASSSGTSAYNEQFFGPGTRLTVL.

This clone came up once. The chain couples TRBV18 to TRBJ1-1; D unresolved. The CDR3 has 14 residues. Deletions cut 3 bases from V and 1 base from J, with 9 bases between. Germline V CDR1 and CDR2: KGHSH, LQKENI. CDR3 in amino acids: CASSPSDSNTEAFF. CDR3 DNA: TGTGCCAGCTCACCCTCCGACTCGAACACTGAAGCTTTCTTT.

There are a few counts of this clone. This chain's CDR3 is CASSISGGENEQFF. In nucleotides, the CDR3 is TGTGCCAGCAGCATTAGCGGGGGGGAGAATGAGCAGTTCTTC. V gene TRBV9 combines with J gene TRBJ2-1; TRBD2 aligns across 11 bases. V shed 4 bases and J 7 bases; nucleotides not matched to a gene: 4. The CDR3 is made up of 14 amino acids. Looked up from germline, CDR1 is SGDLS and CDR2 is YYNGEE.

This chain uses TRBV29-1 with TRBJ1-5; D may be TRBD1 (5 bases). This CDR3 has 13 amino acids. Deletions cut 4 bases from V and 5 bases from J, with 12 bases between. Germline-derived CDR1 and CDR2 are SQVTM and ANQGSEA. CDR3 residues: CSVAWGGHQPQHF. The CDR3 nucleotides read TGCAGCGTTGCGTGGGGGGGTCATCAGCCCCAGCATTTT.

This clone was seen a single time. This is likely a read error, given that the CDR3 carries no conserved phenylalanine or tryptophan at its end. The V and J genes are TRBV5-4 and TRBJ2-7; a possible D gene is TRBD2 (6 bases). The CDR3 has 17 residues. Trimming pared 2 bases from V and 0 bases from J, leaving 18 bases between. Per the germline V gene, CDR1 is SGHNT and CDR2 is YYREEE (reference sequence). CDR3 region: CASSLPVADGFSYEQYS. CDR3 coding DNA: TGTGCCAGCAGCTTACCCGTAGCGGATGGGTTCTCCTACGAGCAGTACTCC.

The chain links TRBV7-2 to TRBJ1-1; D is undetermined. This CDR3 contains 12 residues. V gave up 1 base and J gave up 8 bases, with 8 bases separating them. The V gene's germline CDR1 is SGHTA and CDR2 FQGNSA. CDR3 loop: CASSLVGREAFF. The CDR3 coding sequence is TGTGCCAGCAGCTTAGTAGGCAGGGAAGCTTTCTTT. Combining the CDR3 with reference TRBV7-2 and TRBJ1-1 gives the whole variable domain GAGVSQSPSNKVTEKGKDVELRCDPISGHTALYWYRQSLGQGLEFLIYFQGNSAPDKSGLPSDRFSAERTGGSVSTLTIQRTQQEDSAVYLCASSLVGREAFFGQGTRLTVV.

This clone was detected a few times. The rearrangement links TRBV5-6 to TRBJ1-5; D is ambiguous. With 0 bases removed from V and 2 bases from J, the gap between germline ends came to 6 bases. Germline V gene data show CDR1 as SGHDT and CDR2 as YYEEEE. The CDR3 contains 14 residues. The CDR3 bases are TGTGCCAGCAGCTTGGAGAGGGGCAATCAGCCCCAGCATTTT. It specifies CASSLERGNQPQHF. Based on the CDR3 plus reference TRBV5-6 and TRBJ1-5, the full variable domain is DAGVTQSPTHLIKTRGQQVTLRCSPKSGHDTVSWYQQALGQGPQFIFQYYEEEERQRGNFPDRFSGHQFPNYSSELNVNALLLGDSALYLCASSLERGNQPQHFGDGTRLSIL.

CDR3 DNA sequence: TGTGCCAGCAGCTTAAGCAGGGAAGGGGAGCAGTTCTTC. It codes for CASSLSREGEQFF. The chain joins TRBV7-8 to TRBJ2-1; D is perhaps TRBD1 (5 bases). There are 13 residues in the CDR3. Looked up from germline, CDR1 is SGHVS and CDR2 is FQNEAQ. The V gene lost 2 bases and the J gene lost 10 bases, with 12 bases spanning the gap.

In this sample, this clone turned up a few times. The chain uses TRBV4-1 and TRBJ1-5, with D maybe TRBD1 (5 bases). V lost 4 bases, J lost 2 bases, and 12 bases lay in between. Germline assignment: CDR1 MGHRA and CDR2 YSYEKL. This CDR3 region has 15 residues. The CDR3 sequence: CASSPQEIGNQPQHF. DNA of the CDR3: TGCGCCAGCAGCCCACAGGAGATTGGCAATCAGCCCCAGCATTTT.

J is TRBJ1-3 and V is TRBV19; TRBD1 might be the D (5 bases). The ends were cut back, 4 bases at V and 0 bases at J, with 10 bases in the middle. This CDR3 has 15 amino acids. CDR1 and CDR2 from the germline V gene are LNHDA and SQIVND (reference sequence). For the CDR3, the DNA is TGTGCCAGTAGTAACCAGGGCCGCTCTGGAAACACCATATATTTT. It specifies CASSNQGRSGNTIYF. Full variable domain (rest looked up from reference TRBV19 and TRBJ1-3): DGGITQSPKYLFRKEGQNVTLSCEQNLNHDAMYWYRQDPGQGLRLIYYSQIVNDFQKGDIAEGYSVSREKKESFPLTVTSAQKNPTAFYLCASSNQGRSGNTIYFGEGSWLTVV.

The gene calls are TRBV7-8 and TRBJ1-4; 7 bases line up with TRBD1. CDR3 length equals 12 residues. The V gene's germline CDR1 is SGHVS and CDR2 FQNEAQ. Trimming cost V 5 bases and J 10 bases; bases outside gene matches: 4. CDR3 in DNA: TGTGCCAGCAGCCCACCAGGGGGAAAACTGTTTTTT. Its translation is CASSPPGGKLFF. The whole variable domain, remainder taken from reference TRBV7-8 and TRBJ1-4, is GAGVSQSPRYKVAKRGQDVALRCDPISGHVSLFWYQQALGQGPEFLTYFQNEAQLDKSGLPSDRFFAERPEGSVSTLKIQRTQQEDSAVYLCASSPPGGKLFFGSGTQLSVL.

V and J are TRBV7-6 and TRBJ2-3, with D unclear. Trimming took off 1 base at V and 5 bases at J, with 7 bases between the two ends. The CDR3 is 13 amino acids. Per the germline V gene, CDR1 is SGHVS and CDR2 is FNYEAQ. CDR3 sequence reads: CASSLGHLDTQYF. CDR3 nucleotide sequence: TGTGCCAGCAGCTTAGGACACCTAGATACGCAGTATTTT.

V gene TRBV5-4 combines with J gene TRBJ1-6, with 10 bases identical to TRBD1. Germline V CDR1 and CDR2: SGHNT, YYREEE (reference sequence). The V and J ends lost 2 bases and 4 bases, in that order; junction bases with no gene match: 6. This CDR3 has 17 residues. Here the CDR3 DNA reads TGTGCCAGCAGCTTCGGACCGGGACAGGGGTATAATTCACCCCTCCACTTT. It translates to CASSFGPGQGYNSPLHF.

The genes are TRBV25-1 and TRBJ2-3; a weak D match, TRBD2 (5 bases). CDR1 and CDR2 from the germline V gene are MGHDK and SYGVNS. The V and J ends lost 3 bases and 3 bases respectively, with 13 bases between them. The CDR3 is made up of 15 amino acids. The CDR3 nucleotides read TGTGCCAGCAGTGAGAAGGTAGCGCAGACAGATACGCAGTATTTT. Its translation is CASSEKVAQTDTQYF.

This rearrangement joins TRBV5-1 to TRBJ1-1; D unclear. This CDR3 has 13 residues. The germline V gene encodes CDR1 SGHRS and CDR2 YFSETQ. Trimming stripped 4 bases from V and 1 base from J, with 8 bases between. The CDR3 sequence: CASSAQANTEAFF. The CDR3 DNA is TGCGCCAGCAGCGCGCAGGCGAACACTGAAGCTTTCTTT. Filled out from reference TRBV5-1 and TRBJ1-1, the complete variable domain reads KAGVTQTPRYLIKTRGQQVTLSCSPISGHRSVSWYQQTPGQGLQFLFEYFSETQRNKGNFPGRFSGRQFSNSRSEMNVSTLELGDSALYLCASSAQANTEAFFGQGTRLTVV.

This rearrangement joins TRBV30 to TRBJ2-5; 7 nucleotides match TRBD1. The J call may be wrong; the DNA end is better matched by TRBJ2-7. There are 14 residues in the CDR3. Germline V gene lookup returns CDR1 GTSNPN and CDR2 SVGIG (reference sequence). The CDR3 bases are TGTGCCTGGAGTGTATCAGGGGGTGGCTACGAGCAGTACTTC. Translating gives CAWSVSGGGYEQYF.

This clone was observed many times. V and J are TRBV6-5 and TRBJ1-4; no firm D call. This CDR3 is 13 amino acids long. Germline CDR1 and CDR2: MNHEY and SVGAGI. V gave up 2 bases and J gave up 5 bases, with 6 bases separating them. CDR3 in DNA: TGTGCCAGCAGTTACCGGGTAAATGAAAAACTGTTTTTT. Protein sequence: CASSYRVNEKLFF.

The V gene is TRBV29-1, the J gene TRBJ2-2, with 11 bases fitting TRBD2. Trimming took 5 bases from V and 3 from J; bases not matched to a gene: 5. The CDR3 consists of 15 residues. From germline, CDR1 is SQVTM and CDR2 ANQGSEA. The CDR3 loop is CSVRTSGFDTGELFF. In DNA form, the CDR3 reads TGCAGCGTTCGGACTAGCGGGTTCGACACCGGGGAGCTGTTTTTT.

CDR3 DNA sequence: TGTGCCAGCAGCCGACGAGTGGAGGCGAGCACAGATACGCAGTATTTT. Amino acid sequence: CASSRRVEASTDTQYF. J is TRBJ2-3 and V is TRBV9, with a weak D call TRBD2 (5 bases). This CDR3 is 16 amino acids long. Between the trimmed V and J ends, which lost 4 bases and 0 bases, there was a span of 15 bases. Germline-derived CDR1 and CDR2 are SGDLS and YYNGEE.

The gene calls are TRBV28 and TRBJ2-7, with TRBD2 as a possible D gene (6 bases). This CDR3 has 11 amino acids. V was trimmed by 11 bases and J by 4 bases, leaving 12 bases between them. Germline V CDR1 and CDR2: MDHEN, SYDVKM. CDR3 protein: CAAGLQYEQYF. The CDR3 nucleotides are TGTGCCGCGGGACTTCAGTACGAGCAGTACTTC.

The CDR3 region has the DNA TGCGCCAGCAGCTTGAGCGGGGGTTCAGATACGCAGTATTTT. The encoded protein is CASSLSGGSDTQYF. This chain connects TRBV5-1 to TRBJ2-3, with TRBD2 identical over 8 bases. Germline CDR1 and CDR2: SGHRS and YFSETQ. Germline trimming cut 1 base from V and 4 bases from J; bases unmatched to any gene: 2. The CDR3 is 14 residues long. The entire variable domain, with the rest obtained from reference TRBV5-1 and TRBJ2-3, is as follows: KAGVTQTPRYLIKTRGQQVTLSCSPISGHRSVSWYQQTPGQGLQFLFEYFSETQRNKGNFPGRFSGRQFSNSRSEMNVSTLELGDSALYLCASSLSGGSDTQYFGPGTRLTVL.

This rearrangement joins TRBV5-1 to TRBJ1-4, with D uncertain. Germline CDR1 SGHRS, CDR2 YFSETQ. CDR3 length: 16 residues. V shed 4 bases and J shed 7 bases, with 20 bases lying between them. CDR3 region: CASSPEHPSEGEKLFF. In nucleotides, the CDR3 is TGCGCCAGCAGCCCTGAACACCCGTCGGAGGGTGAAAAACTGTTTTTT.

The CDR3 DNA is TGCGCCAGCAGTGAGTCTGTACGGACAGCTAATCAGCCCCAGCATTTT. Amino acid sequence: CASSESVRTANQPQHF. The chain has TRBV10-2 and TRBJ1-5; tentative D call: TRBD1 (6 bases). Trimming cost V 0 bases and J 4 bases, with 13 bases left between them. From germline, CDR1 is WSHSY and CDR2 SAAADI. This CDR3 has 16 amino acids.

A few counts support this clone. The rearrangement links TRBV6-1 to TRBJ1-5; 8 nucleotides agree with TRBD1. This CDR3 is 16 amino acids long. The germline V gene has CDR1 MNHNS and CDR2 SASEGT. V was clipped by 4 bases and J by 6 bases; unmatched bases: 11. This CDR3 reads CASSGGGQGPGQPQHF. CDR3 coding DNA: TGTGCCAGCAGTGGTGGAGGACAGGGTCCGGGTCAGCCCCAGCATTTT.

The V and J genes are TRBV6-5 and TRBJ1-3; no clear D. Deletions cut 4 bases from V and 0 bases from J, with 7 bases between. Germline V CDR1 and CDR2: MNHEY, SVGAGI. CDR3 length: 14 amino acids. The CDR3 DNA reads TGTGCCAGCAGTTTGGCGGACTCTGGAAACACCATATATTTT. Protein sequence: CASSLADSGNTIYF.

The chain has TRBV6-1 and TRBJ2-5; 8 nucleotides match TRBD2. The CDR3 loop spans 15 amino acids. V dropped 6 bases and J dropped 2; count of bases not matched to a gene: 8. The germline V gene has CDR1 MNHNS and CDR2 SASEGT. The CDR3 sequence is CASRRGSGNQETQYF. As DNA, the CDR3 is TGTGCCAGCAGGAGGGGTAGCGGGAATCAAGAGACCCAGTACTTC.